These T cell receptor beta chains were read from a single sample in a study of blood T cell repertoires in COVID-19. Sequencing used immunoSEQ multiplex PCR; TCRdb keeps in-frame clones, though not all of them. The sample lists about 120,000 clones; approximately 85% were seen once. Sequencing was done on a sample of peripheral blood. The origin of the receptors is an older woman with COVID-19, enrolled during active disease. Both conserved end residues are part of each CDR3. The D gene is left open where the match is weak. Expanded clones get a size class; other rows say once, few or many, or leave the size out.

abundance: -; j_gene: TRBJ2-7; v_gene: TRBV13; d_gene: -; CDR3aa: CASSLVGGSSYEQYF; CDR3nt: TGTGCCAGCAGCTTAGTAGGGGGATCTTCCTACGAGCAGTACTTC
abundance: -; j_gene: TRBJ1-2; v_gene: TRBV18; d_gene: -; CDR3aa: CASSPSSGGYTF; CDR3nt: TGTGCCAGCTCACCATCATCGGGTGGCTACACCTTC
abundance: -; j_gene: TRBJ1-2; v_gene: TRBV5-1; d_gene: -; CDR3aa: CASKVGADGYTF; CDR3nt: TGCGCCAGCAAGGTGGGAGCTGACGGCTACACCTTC
abundance: -; j_gene: TRBJ1-2; v_gene: TRBV7-8; d_gene: -; CDR3aa: CASSSYHGGASYGYTF; CDR3nt: TGTGCCAGCAGCTCGTATCACGGGGGGGCGAGCTATGGCTACACCTTC
abundance: -; j_gene: TRBJ2-7; v_gene: TRBV6-5; d_gene: TRBD2; CDR3aa: CASRLIAGGTYEQYF; CDR3nt: TGTGCCAGCAGGCTCATAGCGGGGGGAACCTACGAGCAGTACTTC
abundance: -; j_gene: TRBJ1-5; v_gene: TRBV11-2; d_gene: TRBD1; CDR3aa: CASSPRQGGNQPQHF; CDR3nt: TGTGCCAGCAGCCCCCGACAGGGGGGCAATCAGCCCCAGCATTTT
abundance: -; j_gene: TRBJ1-3; v_gene: TRBV18; d_gene: -; CDR3aa: CASSEGAASGNTIYF; CDR3nt: TGTGCCAGCTCCGAAGGAGCGGCATCTGGAAACACCATATATTTT
abundance: -; j_gene: TRBJ1-2; v_gene: TRBV28; d_gene: -; CDR3aa: CASSLQGSSGYTF; CDR3nt: TGTGCCAGCAGTTTGCAGGGATCTTCTGGCTACACCTTC
abundance: -; j_gene: TRBJ2-3; v_gene: TRBV6-5; d_gene: -; CDR3aa: CASSYGPGLDTQYF; CDR3nt: TGTGCCAGCAGTTACGGCCCAGGGTTGGATACGCAGTATTTT
abundance: -; j_gene: TRBJ1-2; v_gene: TRBV5-6; d_gene: TRBD1; CDR3aa: CASSLEQGVYGYTF; CDR3nt: TGTGCCAGCAGCTTGGAACAGGGGGTCTATGGCTACACCTTC
abundance: -; j_gene: TRBJ2-7; v_gene: TRBV7-9; d_gene: -; CDR3aa: CASSSPAVRTGGGLYEQYF; CDR3nt: TGTGCCAGCAGCTCCCCGGCGGTCCGAACTGGCGGGGGCCTCTACGAGCAGTACTTC
abundance: -; j_gene: TRBJ1-6; v_gene: TRBV4-3; d_gene: -; CDR3aa: CASSQDLYVQFNSPLHF; CDR3nt: TGCGCCAGCAGCCAAGATCTGTATGTACAATTTAATTCACCCCTCCACTTT
abundance: -; j_gene: TRBJ2-7; v_gene: TRBV2; d_gene: -; CDR3aa: CASISEAGSYEQYF; CDR3nt: TGTGCCAGCATCTCAGAGGCGGGGAGCTACGAGCAGTACTTC
abundance: -; j_gene: TRBJ2-3; v_gene: TRBV7-3; d_gene: TRBD2; CDR3aa: CASSSSGPRGTDTQYF; CDR3nt: TGTGCCAGCAGCAGTAGCGGGCCCCGGGGCACAGATACGCAGTATTTT
abundance: few; j_gene: TRBJ1-2; v_gene: TRBV19; d_gene: TRBD1; CDR3aa: CASSIVLSQGARDGYTF; CDR3nt: TGTGCCAGTAGTATAGTGTTATCCCAGGGGGCGAGAGATGGCTACACCTTC
abundance: -; j_gene: TRBJ1-2; v_gene: TRBV6-4; d_gene: TRBD1; CDR3aa: CASSDSDRRNGYTF; CDR3nt: TGTGCCAGCAGTGACTCGGACAGGAGGAATGGCTACACCTTC
abundance: -; j_gene: TRBJ1-3; v_gene: TRBV5-1; d_gene: -; CDR3aa: CASSFDSRSGNTIYF; CDR3nt: TGCGCCAGCAGCTTTGACAGCCGTTCTGGAAACACCATATATTTT
abundance: -; j_gene: TRBJ1-1; v_gene: TRBV7-8; d_gene: TRBD1; CDR3aa: CASSQQGVGGTEAFF; CDR3nt: TGTGCCAGCAGCCAACAGGGGGTGGGGGGCACTGAAGCTTTCTTT
abundance: -; j_gene: TRBJ1-2; v_gene: TRBV29-1; d_gene: -; CDR3aa: CSVENMGLGYGYTF; CDR3nt: TGCAGCGTTGAAAACATGGGGCTAGGTTATGGCTACACCTTC
abundance: -; j_gene: TRBJ2-2; v_gene: TRBV19; d_gene: -; CDR3aa: CASSMSQGEVGELFF; CDR3nt: TGTGCCAGTAGTATGAGTCAGGGTGAGGTCGGGGAGCTGTTTTTT
abundance: -; j_gene: TRBJ2-3; v_gene: TRBV2; d_gene: -; CDR3aa: CASGLAASTDTQYF; CDR3nt: TGTGCCAGCGGCTTGGCGGCGAGCACAGATACGCAGTATTTT
abundance: -; j_gene: TRBJ2-2; v_gene: TRBV5-1; d_gene: -; CDR3aa: CASSSSAPGLENTGELFF; CDR3nt: TGCGCCAGCAGCTCATCAGCTCCGGGACTGGAGAACACCGGGGAGCTGTTTTTT
abundance: -; j_gene: TRBJ2-7; v_gene: TRBV5-5; d_gene: TRBD1; CDR3aa: CASSLEWTGHYEQYF; CDR3nt: TGTGCCAGCAGCTTGGAGTGGACAGGGCACTACGAGCAGTACTTC
abundance: -; j_gene: TRBJ2-5; v_gene: TRBV27; d_gene: -; CDR3aa: CASSPEGGQETQYF; CDR3nt: TGTGCCAGCAGTCCCGAGGGGGGGCAGGAGACCCAGTACTTC
abundance: -; j_gene: TRBJ2-1; v_gene: TRBV6-6; d_gene: TRBD2; CDR3aa: CASSPSIAGVLYNEQFF; CDR3nt: TGTGCCAGCAGTCCGTCTATAGCGGGGGTTCTCTACAATGAGCAGTTCTTC
abundance: -; j_gene: TRBJ2-2; v_gene: TRBV5-1; d_gene: TRBD2; CDR3aa: CASSSGTSGGSRTGELFF; CDR3nt: TGCGCCAGCAGCTCCGGGACTAGCGGGGGCAGCAGGACCGGGGAGCTGTTTTTT